This T cell receptor (beta chain) was captured by sequencing in a study of graft-versus-host responses after intestinal transplantation. Study overall: Among the recipients, transplants were multivisceral, liver-intestinal, or isolated intestinal. Uniformly, recipients were administered anti-thymocyte globulin induction with subsequent tacrolimus and steroids for approximately 3 years.

Trimming left V 1 base short and J 4 bases short, with 11 bases between. Germline V gene data show CDR1 as SGHNT and CDR2 as YYREEE (reference sequence). CDR3 length: 14 residues. Remarks on this clone: Its antigen is not identified.

Clones were sequenced by immunoSEQ multiplex PCR, and TCRdb holds only the in-frame ones, with some missing. The sample contains around 120,000 clones, around 95% of which appear only once. Source: unstimulated CD8+ T cells sorted from spleen or lymph node cells, taken before intestinal transplant. The clonotype originates from a human donor who received an intestinal transplant. V is TRBV5-4 and J is TRBJ1-1; D may be TRBD1 (5 bases). The chain's CDR3 is CASSLRGRGTEAFF. The CDR3, as DNA: TGTGCCAGCAGCTTGAGGGGCCGCGGCACTGAAGCTTTCTTT.